These 14 T cell receptor beta chains originate from one sample sequenced in a study of blood T cells in healthy people across ages. The authors ran a second PCR of 7 to 11 cycles using a sample-barcoded 5' primer and a J-beta primer mix. MiXCR, run by TCRdb on the 5' RACE reads, gives a single entry per CDR3 protein. The table has 1.5 million to 2 million distinct CDR3 sequences, around 50% seen once. The specimen was blood. The source of these receptors is a woman aged 40 to 55 in good health.

The chain links TRBV12-3 or TRBV12-4 to TRBJ2-3; weak D call: TRBD2 (6 bases). The CDR3 extends over 16 amino acids. V lost 3 bases and J lost 0, with 13 bases in between. The CDR3 reads CASSFRGSGSTDTQYF. CDR3 bases: TGTGCCAGCAGTTTTAGGGGAAGCGGGAGCACAGATACGCAGTATTTT.

This clonotype appeared many times. The chain uses TRBV25-1 and TRBJ2-7; TRBD1 might be the D (6 bases). The CDR3 extends over 12 amino acids. The V and J ends lost 7 bases and 5 bases respectively, with 12 bases between them. Germline V CDR1 and CDR2: MGHDK, SYGVNS. Here the CDR3 DNA reads TGTGCCAGCAACAGGGAAGTCGACGAGCAGTACTTC. Translation: CASNREVDEQYF.

The chain joins TRBV27 to TRBJ2-1; maybe TRBD2 (7 bases). With 7 bases removed from V and 5 bases from J, the gap between germline ends came to 21 bases. CDR3 length: 16 amino acids. Germline V gene data show CDR1 as MNHEY and CDR2 as SMNVEV (reference sequence). CDR3 amino acids: CASTGSGDPGDNEQFF. The CDR3 DNA follows: TGTGCCAGCACTGGCAGCGGGGACCCAGGGGACAATGAGCAGTTCTTC.

V and J are TRBV3-1 and TRBJ2-5, with unresolved D. With 0 bases removed from V and 2 bases from J, the gap between germline ends came to 10 bases. The CDR3 runs to 15 residues. In germline, CDR1 is LGHDT, CDR2 YNNKEL (reference sequence). CDR3 coding DNA: TGTGCCAGCAGCCAAGAGGGAAGCCGACAAGAGACCCAGTACTTC. Translating it yields CASSQEGSRQETQYF.

This clonotype was observed once. The chain joins TRBV7-2 to TRBJ1-2; D remains unclear. Looked up from germline, CDR1 is SGHTA and CDR2 is FQGNSA. The CDR3 runs to 14 residues. Trimming left V 2 bases short and J 7 bases short, with 14 bases between. The CDR3 here is CASSLKDGFCGYTF. CDR3 sequence (DNA): TGTGCCAGCAGCTTAAAGGACGGATTCTGTGGCTACACCTTC.

The chain couples TRBV5-1 to TRBJ1-5; possibly TRBD1 for D (5 bases). The germline V gene encodes CDR1 SGHRS and CDR2 YFSETQ. Trimming took off 7 bases at V and 3 bases at J, with 26 bases between the two ends. The CDR3 sequence is 18 residues long. CDR3 protein: CASAIYHGPGGDNQPQHF. Written as DNA, the CDR3 is TGCGCCAGCGCCATCTACCATGGTCCCGGGGGGGACAATCAGCCCCAGCATTTT.

This chain joins TRBV20-1 and TRBJ2-1; TRBD1 is a possible D gene (5 bases). Germline V gene lookup returns CDR1 DFQATT and CDR2 SNEGSKA (reference sequence). This CDR3 has 15 amino acids. V shed 4 bases and J shed 5 bases, with 18 bases lying between them. The DNA of the CDR3 is TGCAGTGCTAAACGGTATCAGGGATTCGACAATGAGCAGTTCTTC. Translating it yields CSAKRYQGFDNEQFF.

This clonotype was detected once. The V gene is TRBV4-3, the J gene TRBJ2-7, with TRBD2 matching over 7 bases. The germline V gene has CDR1 LGHNA and CDR2 YSLEER. J lost 0 bases, V lost 0 bases, and 5 bases had no gene match. The CDR3 has 16 amino acids. The CDR3 DNA reads as TGCGCCAGCAGCCAAGATTATCGGACTAGCTCCTACGAGCAGTACTTC. Protein product: CASSQDYRTSSYEQYF.

The chain combines TRBV2 with TRBJ1-2; TRBD1 might be the D (6 bases). CDR1 SNHLY and CDR2 FYNNEI come from the germline V gene. CDR3 length equals 14 residues. Trimming removed 0 bases from V and 8 bases from J, with 13 bases in between. CDR3 amino acids: CASSEALRGYGYTF. DNA of the CDR3: TGTGCCAGCAGTGAAGCGCTCAGGGGATACGGCTACACCTTC.

A few counts support this clonotype. This chain connects TRBV20-1 to TRBJ1-5; D gene unclear. Trimming removed 0 bases at V and 1 base at J, with 10 bases between. CDR3 size: 15 residues. The germline CDR1 and CDR2 sequences are DFQATT and SNEGSKA (reference sequence). In nucleotides, the CDR3 is TGCAGTGCTAGAGATCTCGCCAGAAGCAATCAGCCCCAGCATTTT. Amino acids: CSARDLARSNQPQHF.

The J gene is TRBJ2-3, the V gene TRBV4-3; 9 bases agree with TRBD2. With V trimmed by 1 base and J by 2 bases, 7 bases remained unmatched. CDR1 is LGHNA and CDR2 is YSLEER in the germline V gene. The CDR3 is 17 residues long. This CDR3 reads CASSQVTTSGSTDTQYF. Here the CDR3 DNA reads TGCGCCAGCAGCCAAGTCACGACTAGCGGATCCACAGATACGCAGTATTTT.

The gene calls are TRBV2 and TRBJ1-5, with TRBD1 matching over 8 bases. The CDR3 runs to 15 residues. V dropped 4 bases and J dropped 1; count of bases not matched to a gene: 3. Germline V gene lookup returns CDR1 SNHLY and CDR2 FYNNEI. The CDR3 sequence: CASSGGQGSNQPQHF. For the CDR3, the DNA is TGTGCCAGCAGTGGAGGACAGGGCAGCAATCAGCCCCAGCATTTT.

This clonotype was recorded a few times. V and J are TRBV6-5 and TRBJ2-1; TRBD1 is a possible D gene (5 bases). The CDR3 runs 13 residues. The V end was cut by 8 bases, the J end by 1 base, with 9 bases between. The germline CDR1 and CDR2 sequences are MNHEY and SVGAGI. This chain's CDR3 is CASRSGSYNEQFF. The CDR3 DNA reads TGTGCCAGCCGATCAGGGTCCTACAATGAGCAGTTCTTC.

In its sample, this clonotype was seen a few times. V gene TRBV20-1 combines with J gene TRBJ2-5; D could derive from TRBD1 or TRBD2 (5 bases each). Germline CDR1 DFQATT, CDR2 SNEGSKA (reference sequence). The CDR3 totals 15 residues. Trimming cost V 6 bases and J 2 bases, with 19 bases left between them. The DNA of the CDR3 is TGCAGTGCCACGCTGGAGAGGGGTGCGCAAGAGACCCAGTACTTC. It yields the protein CSATLERGAQETQYF.